This TCR beta chain was captured in a study of T cells in Graves' hyperthyroidism and ophthalmopathy. General study findings and limits: Ophthalmopathy, which appeared later, was predicted by the model a median about 6 months before onset.

This clonotype was detected ten times or more. Its antigen is still unknown. V was pared by 3 bases and J by 0 bases, with 6 bases of the junction left unmatched. Germline assignment: CDR1 SGHAT and CDR2 FQNNGV. CDR3 length equals 16 residues. It was RNA transcripts that yielded the amplified TCR beta CDR3 regions. The primer set for the first-round RT-PCR of the TCR CDR3 was HTBI. Using its own MiXCR run on the multiplex PCR reads, TCRdb lists one record per CDR3 protein. The repertoire holds about 270,000 distinct CDR3 sequences, with 22% as singletons. Sequencing input: blood. This clonotype originated in a man aged 25-40 years with Graves' ophthalmopathy. The V call is TRBV11-2, the J call TRBJ1-1; TRBD1 matches 8 bases. CDR3 amino acids: CASSFRQGHMNTEAFF. CDR3 DNA sequence: TGTGCCAGCAGCTTCAGACAGGGGCACATGAACACTGAAGCTTTCTTT.